A single sample is the source of the 28 T cell receptor beta chains below, sequenced in a study of regulatory T cells in long-lasting Graves disease. CDR3 regions were amplified by Arm-PCR using iRepertoire HTBI primers to build TCR beta libraries. TCRdb redid the calling of the multiplex PCR reads with MiXCR, one entry per CDR3 protein. In the table there are around 500,000 distinct CDR3 sequences, approximately 12% of which are singletons. The time point here: newly diagnosed GD, antithyroid drugs for less than 3 months. PBMC RNA served as the TCR library source. These data were also filed under a second study, of T cells in Graves' hyperthyroidism and ophthalmopathy.

The sequenced sample was peripheral blood mononuclear cells (PBMCs), obtained at new diagnosis, from a patient treated with antithyroid drugs. Receptors were obtained from a man younger than 40 with Graves disease.

This clonotype was found many times. This chain joins TRBV27 and TRBJ1-5; D is uncertain. V was clipped by 2 bases and J by 6 bases, with 11 bases between them. This CDR3 spans 14 amino acids. Germline loops: CDR1 MNHEY, CDR2 SMNVEV (reference sequence). CDR3 amino acids: CASSLNGGLQPQHF. CDR3 DNA sequence: TGTGCCAGCAGTTTAAACGGAGGGCTTCAGCCCCAGCATTTT.

This clonotype occurred many times. The chain carries TRBV14 and TRBJ2-1; 11 nucleotides line up with TRBD2. CDR3 length: 17 amino acids. After removal of 3 bases from V and 3 bases from J, the junction contained 7 bases not matched to a gene. In germline, CDR1 is SGHDN, CDR2 FVKESK. CDR3 sequence reads: CASSQSLAGGFYNEQFF. The DNA of the CDR3 is TGTGCCAGCAGCCAGTCCCTAGCGGGAGGTTTCTACAATGAGCAGTTCTTC.

This clonotype was detected ten times or more. The V call is TRBV19, the J call TRBJ1-1, with D uncertain. Trimming took 3 bases from V and 4 from J, leaving 9 bases between them. CDR3 length: 13 residues. The germline V gene encodes CDR1 LNHDA and CDR2 SQIVND (reference sequence). The chain's CDR3 is CASSIGVGTEAFF. CDR3 in DNA: TGTGCCAGTAGTATTGGGGTAGGCACTGAAGCTTTCTTT.

The chain combines TRBV4-1 with TRBJ2-3; TRBD2 is a possible D gene (6 bases). This CDR3 spans 16 amino acids. In germline, CDR1 is MGHRA, CDR2 YSYEKL. With 4 bases removed from V and 0 bases from J, the gap between germline ends came to 14 bases. The CDR3 sequence is CASSPGSSGSTDTQYF. The DNA for the CDR3 is TGCGCCAGCAGCCCGGGGTCGAGCGGGAGCACAGATACGCAGTATTTT.

This clonotype showed up just a few times. A much bigger clone sits one base away, suggesting this may be a read error. The CDR3 region is CAWTSGSTYEQCF. CDR3 coding DNA: TGTGCCTGGACTAGCGGGAGTACTTACGAGCAGTGCTTC. V and J are TRBV30 and TRBJ2-7, with TRBD2 identical over 10 bases. CDR3 length: 13 amino acids. The germline V gene encodes CDR1 GTSNPN and CDR2 SVGIG (reference sequence).

The J gene is TRBJ2-1, the V gene TRBV5-1, with 12 bases that match TRBD2. This CDR3 has 16 residues. V was pared by 4 bases and J by 6 bases, with 8 bases of the junction left unmatched. CDR1 SGHRS and CDR2 YFSETQ come from the germline V gene. CDR3 amino acids: CASSVTSGSIRNEQFF. DNA for the CDR3: TGCGCCAGCAGCGTGACTAGCGGGAGTATTCGCAATGAGCAGTTCTTC.

This chain joins TRBV20-1 and TRBJ1-2, with a possible D match to TRBD1 (5 bases). CDR1 is DFQATT, CDR2 SNEGSKA, per germline (reference sequence). The V gene lost 7 bases and the J gene lost 0 bases, with 12 bases spanning the gap. The CDR3 loop spans 13 amino acids. CDR3 loop: CSGGGGANYGYTF. The CDR3 DNA reads TGCAGTGGGGGCGGAGGTGCTAACTATGGCTACACCTTC.

This clonotype came up many times. In DNA, the CDR3 is TGTGCCAGCAGCCCCCGGACCCCAATGGGGTTCTTC. Translated, it gives CASSPRTPMGFF. This rearrangement joins TRBV11-2 to TRBJ2-1, with D unclear. The CDR3 sequence is 12 residues long. Germline CDR1 is SGHAT and CDR2 is FQNNGV. V shed 5 bases and J shed 15 bases, with 17 bases lying between them.

The sample holds a few counts of this clonotype. The gene calls are TRBV30 and TRBJ1-6, with D possibly TRBD1 on 5 matching bases. The CDR3 loop spans 13 amino acids. The germline V and J ends were trimmed by 5 bases and 10 bases, with 15 bases remaining between them. Germline CDR1 is GTSNPN and CDR2 is SVGIG (reference sequence). The CDR3 bases are TGTGCCTGGGGGGCCCGGCGGGACTCACCCCTCCACTTT. Translated: CAWGARRDSPLHF.

This clonotype was counted a few times. The chain couples TRBV4-2 to TRBJ1-1; D gene uncertain. This CDR3 has 11 residues. Trimming removed 1 base at V and 7 bases at J, with 4 bases between. Germline V gene data show CDR1 as LGHNA and CDR2 as YNFKEQ. CDR3 sequence reads: CASSQGGEAFF. Written as DNA, the CDR3 is TGTGCCAGCAGCCAAGGAGGTGAAGCTTTCTTT.

The CDR3 loop reads CASRTTDRTGELFF. The CDR3 bases are TGTGCCAGTCGAACGACGGACAGGACCGGGGAGCTGTTTTTT. The chain joins TRBV19 to TRBJ2-2; 7 bases are a match to TRBD1. The germline V gene has CDR1 LNHDA and CDR2 SQIVND (reference sequence). The CDR3 totals 14 residues. V lost 8 bases, J lost 5 bases, and 8 bases stayed unmatched.

This rearrangement joins TRBV4-1 to TRBJ2-5; 9 bases are shared with TRBD2. The V gene's germline CDR1 is MGHRA and CDR2 YSYEKL. CDR3 length equals 15 residues. J was trimmed by 2 bases and V by 4 bases; bases with no gene match: 5. The CDR3 nucleotides are TGCGCCAGCAGCCCGGGACTAGCTCGTCAAGAGACCCAGTACTTC. Encoded protein: CASSPGLARQETQYF.

This clonotype was observed a handful of times. The V gene is TRBV19, the J gene TRBJ2-3; possible D gene TRBD1, 5 bases. The CDR3 consists of 17 residues. The germline V gene has CDR1 LNHDA and CDR2 SQIVND (reference sequence). Trimming removed 0 bases from V and 0 bases from J, with 13 bases in between. The CDR3 DNA sequence: TGTGCCAGTAGTATAGATAGACAGTCCTATAGCACAGATACGCAGTATTTT. Its translation: CASSIDRQSYSTDTQYF.

This clonotype has ten or more counts. J is TRBJ1-2 and V is TRBV7-9; D is undetermined. V lost 6 bases and J lost 4, with 6 bases in between. The CDR3 covers 11 residues. The germline V gene encodes CDR1 SEHNR and CDR2 FQNEAQ (reference sequence). The CDR3 DNA sequence: TGTGCCAGCAGTTTCGGCTATGGCTACACCTTC. Translated, it gives CASSFGYGYTF. Full variable domain (missing parts from reference TRBV7-9 and TRBJ1-2): DTGVSQNPRHKITKRGQNVTFRCDPISEHNRLYWYRQTLGQGPEFLTYFQNEAQLEKSRLLSDRFSAERPKGSFSTLEIQRTEQGDSAMYLCASSFGYGYTFGSGTRLTVV.

This clonotype was seen repeatedly, ten times or more. The chain combines TRBV20-1 with TRBJ2-1; the match to TRBD2 covers 9 bases. From germline, CDR1 is DFQATT and CDR2 SNEGSKA (reference sequence). The CDR3 totals 12 residues. V dropped 7 bases and J dropped 10; count of bases not matched to a gene: 8. CDR3 region: CSGLAGLREQFF. The CDR3 DNA follows: TGCAGTGGTCTAGCGGGGCTCAGGGAGCAGTTCTTC.

The V call is TRBV19, the J call TRBJ2-5; 8 bases match TRBD1. Germline-derived CDR1 and CDR2 are LNHDA and SQIVND (reference sequence). There are 15 residues in the CDR3. J was trimmed by 5 bases and V by 5 bases; bases with no gene match: 10. The CDR3 nucleotides read TGTGCCAGTAGTCCAGACAGGGGTGTTTCTGAGACCCAGTACTTC. This codes for CASSPDRGVSETQYF.

The table lists this clonotype with a few counts. A much larger clone is a single base away; this may be a read error. The chain links TRBV5-4 to TRBJ2-3, with 8 bases lining up with TRBD1. The CDR3 covers 15 residues. Looked up from germline, CDR1 is SGHNT and CDR2 is YYREEE (reference sequence). The CDR3, as DNA: TGTGCCTGCAGCAGTTCCGGGACAGGTTCAGATACGCAGTATTTT. Translating it yields CACSSSGTGSDTQYF.

This clonotype was detected ten times or more. V usage is TRBV30 and J usage is TRBJ2-7, with D tentatively TRBD1 (6 bases). CDR1 and CDR2 (germline): GTSNPN, SVGIG (reference sequence). This CDR3 is 12 amino acids long. Deletions cut 0 bases from V and 3 bases from J, with 6 bases between. CDR3 coding DNA: TGTGCCTGGAGTGTGACAGGCTACGAGCAGTACTTC. Translating gives CAWSVTGYEQYF.

Ten or more counts support this clonotype. V is TRBV6-2 or TRBV6-3 and J is TRBJ2-7; 7 bases fit TRBD1. Germline values: CDR1 MNHEY, CDR2 SVGEGT. V gave up 5 bases and J gave up 5 bases; unmatched junction bases: 6. The CDR3 runs to 13 residues. The CDR3 nucleotides are TGTGCCAGCAGTCCCGGACAGGCCAACGAGCAGTACTTC. It is translated as CASSPGQANEQYF.

The chain is built from TRBV6-1 and TRBJ2-7; 8 bases fit TRBD1. Trimming removed 8 bases from V and 3 bases from J; junction bases left unmatched: 6. Germline CDR1 reads MNHNS; CDR2 reads SASEGT. This CDR3 has 13 amino acids. CDR3 sequence: CASLATGGYEQYF. Here the CDR3 DNA reads TGTGCCAGCCTAGCAACAGGGGGCTACGAGCAGTACTTC.

This clonotype was recorded many times. This chain connects TRBV12-5 to TRBJ2-7; 7 bases are shared with TRBD2. V gave up 5 bases and J gave up 2 bases; unmatched junction bases: 9. Per germline, CDR1 LGHNT and CDR2 FRNRAP. The CDR3 extends over 15 amino acids. Here the CDR3 reads CASGAPNGLAYEQYF. The DNA of the CDR3 is TGTGCTAGTGGTGCCCCTAATGGACTAGCCTACGAGCAGTACTTC. Full variable domain (rest looked up from reference TRBV12-5 and TRBJ2-7): DARVTQTPRHKVTEMGQEVTMRCQPILGHNTVFWYRQTMMQGLELLAYFRNRAPLDDSGMPKDRFSAEMPDATLATLKIQPSEPRDSAVYFCASGAPNGLAYEQYFGPGTRLTVT.

This clonotype was counted many times. The gene calls are TRBV3-1 and TRBJ1-5, with 8 nucleotides matching TRBD1. This CDR3 contains 15 residues. Germline V gives CDR1 LGHDT, CDR2 YNNKEL (reference sequence). V lost 2 bases to trimming and J lost 5 bases; unmatched junction nucleotides: 5. CDR3 sequence reads: CASSQTTGVHQPQHF. CDR3 nucleotide sequence: TGTGCCAGCAGCCAAACGACAGGGGTTCATCAGCCCCAGCATTTT.

As to this clonotype: Since a far larger clone is one base different, this is likely a read error. The CDR3 end shows no conserved phenylalanine or tryptophan, and so a read error is likely. The chain links TRBV6-2 or TRBV6-3 to TRBJ1-5; no reliable D call. This CDR3 spans 14 amino acids. Germline V gene sequence: CDR1 MNHEY, CDR2 SVGEGT. V was cut by 6 bases and J by 0 bases, with 9 bases left in between. The chain's CDR3 is CASRSDLSNQPQHL. CDR3 coding DNA: TGTGCCAGCAGGTCCGATCTTAGCAATCAGCCCCAGCATCTT.

The J gene is TRBJ1-1, the V gene TRBV6-5, with TRBD1 identical over 10 bases. The V and J ends lost 4 bases and 5 bases, in that order; junction bases with no gene match: 7. Looked up from germline, CDR1 is MNHEY and CDR2 is SVGAGI. This CDR3 is built from 15 residues. This chain's CDR3 is CASSSGTGEITEAFF. The CDR3, as DNA: TGTGCCAGCAGTTCGGGGACAGGGGAAATTACTGAAGCTTTCTTT.

This clonotype has a count of ten or more. The chain recombines TRBV11-2 with TRBJ1-5, with 7 bases matching TRBD1. Germline V gives CDR1 SGHAT, CDR2 FQNNGV. V trimming: 5 bases; J trimming: 6 bases; junction bases outside the gene matches: 4. This CDR3 comprises 13 residues. CDR3 nucleotides: TGTGCCAGCAGCGTAACAGGGGTTCAGCCCCAGCATTTT. This encodes CASSVTGVQPQHF.

This clonotype has only a few counts. The V call is TRBV20-1, the J call TRBJ2-1; maybe TRBD1 (6 bases). Germline V gene data show CDR1 as DFQATT and CDR2 as SNEGSKA (reference sequence). This CDR3 contains 12 residues. Deletions cut 8 bases from V and 3 bases from J, with 11 bases between. The CDR3: CSPHRDYNEQFF. The DNA for the CDR3 is TGCAGTCCGCACAGGGACTACAATGAGCAGTTCTTC.

This clonotype was seen ten or more times. The chain links TRBV7-3 to TRBJ2-3; D unclear. Germline V gives CDR1 SGHTA, CDR2 FQGTGA. The CDR3 has 14 residues. V was trimmed by 6 bases and J by 0 bases, leaving 10 bases between them. The CDR3, as DNA: TGTGCCAGCAGTGGGCACCCTAGCACAGATACGCAGTATTTT. Encoded protein: CASSGHPSTDTQYF.

Concerning this clonotype: The CDR3 does not close with the conserved phenylalanine or tryptophan, likely indicating a read error. The chain combines TRBV15 with TRBJ2-7; TRBD1 aligns across 9 bases. Germline CDR1 LNHNV, CDR2 YYDKDF (reference sequence). Trimming cost V 5 bases and J 7 bases; bases outside gene matches: 9. The CDR3 covers 14 residues. CDR3 loop: CATSLRQGDGEQYL. The CDR3 DNA follows: TGTGCCACCAGCTTACGACAGGGGGATGGGGAGCAGTACCTC.